This T cell receptor beta chain derives from a study of human T cells and chemical hapten exposure. General study results and limits: Because they had alopecia, donors may respond immunologically unlike healthy people.

TCRdb re-called the RACE reads through MiXCR, storing one row per CDR3 protein. The repertoire consists of about 380,000 distinct CDR3 sequences, with 4.8% occurring once and the leading ten covering under 3%. This clonotype has a count of ten or more. The target antigen is unknown. Time point denoted: patch test 1, 2 weeks after DPC sensitization. Treatment: therapeutic diphenylcyclopropenone sensitization with weekly scalp DPC. The V end was cut by 2 bases, the J end by 6 bases, with 16 bases between. CDR1 is ENHRY, CDR2 SYGVKD, per germline. The CDR3 sequence is 15 residues long. The rearrangement uses TRBV10-3 and TRBJ1-1; unclear D gene. This receptor was identified in a woman aged 45-65 years with alopecia areata. Some clones in this sample may be carry-over from other donors' samples. The input for sequencing was whole blood, taken in connection with sensitization to the hapten diphenylcyclopropenone (DPC). CDR3 DNA: TGTGCCATCAGTGAGACCGCTACAGTAAGCTCTGAAGCTTTCTTT. Translation gives CAISETATVSSEAFF.